This TCR beta chain was captured by sequencing in a study of Ad26.COV2.S vaccination and SARS-CoV-2 variants. The CDR3 has 15 amino acids. Trimming pared 0 bases from V and 2 bases from J, leaving 8 bases between. Germline V lookup: CDR1 LGHDT, CDR2 YNNKEL (reference sequence). Only in-frame clones appear in the TCRdb table, and some are missing; sequencing was by immunoSEQ multiplex PCR. Of 350,000 to 450,000 clones listed, about 91% are singletons. The J gene is TRBJ2-1, the V gene TRBV3-1 (or the pseudogene TRBV3-2), with D unclear. This TCR came from a human donor who had recovered from COVID-19. Sequences were derived from peripheral blood, sampled after recovery from COVID-19. CDR3 amino acids: CASSQEHTPYNEQFF. CDR3 nucleotide sequence: TGTGCCAGCAGCCAAGAGCATACTCCCTACAATGAGCAGTTCTTC.